A selection of T cell receptor beta chains follows, all from one sample in a study of early T cells in non-severe SARS-CoV-2 infection. One entry per CDR3 protein results from TCRdb running MiXCR on the 5' RACE reads. The sample has some 60,000 distinct CDR3 sequences, roughly a tenth seen once. Sequencing used whole blood. Source of these receptors: an adult who was a healthcare worker with PCR-confirmed SARS-CoV-2 infection or an uninfected control (not recorded which). Both conserved end residues are trimmed from each CDR3.

v_gene: TRBV5-1
CDR3aa: ASSPGTSGSLWNEQF

v_gene: TRBV12-3/TRBV12-4
CDR3aa: ASSLFPGEDGYT

v_gene: TRBV6-5
CDR3aa: ASSYSTRGNEQF

v_gene: TRBV7-9
CDR3aa: ASSWTGSTSPLH

v_gene: TRBV6-6
CDR3aa: ASSQRGRQETQY

v_gene: TRBV18
CDR3aa: ASSLSSGQEYEQY

v_gene: TRBV13
CDR3aa: ASSLGLVPYEQY

v_gene: TRBV7-2
CDR3aa: ASSLNEADTQY

v_gene: TRBV5-6
CDR3aa: ASSGASGYGTDTQY

v_gene: TRBV7-9
CDR3aa: ASRPTGKSSLGTDTQY

v_gene: TRBV9
CDR3aa: ASSERLAGDREQY

v_gene: TRBV7-2
CDR3aa: ASRSTGTTGEKLF

v_gene: TRBV2
CDR3aa: ASRELSANTGELF